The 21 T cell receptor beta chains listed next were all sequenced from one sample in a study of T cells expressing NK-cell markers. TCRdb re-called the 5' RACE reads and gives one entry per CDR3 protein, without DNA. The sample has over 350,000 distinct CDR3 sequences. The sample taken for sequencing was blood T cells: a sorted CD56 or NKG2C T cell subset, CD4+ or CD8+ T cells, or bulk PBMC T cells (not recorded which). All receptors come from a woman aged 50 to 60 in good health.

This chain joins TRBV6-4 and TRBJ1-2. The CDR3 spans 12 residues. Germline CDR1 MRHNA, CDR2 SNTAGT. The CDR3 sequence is CASGEGRFGYTF.

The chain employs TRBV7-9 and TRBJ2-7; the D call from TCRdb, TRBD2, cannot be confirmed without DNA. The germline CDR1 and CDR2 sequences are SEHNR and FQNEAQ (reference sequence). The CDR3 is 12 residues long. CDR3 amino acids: CASSFLAVAQYF.

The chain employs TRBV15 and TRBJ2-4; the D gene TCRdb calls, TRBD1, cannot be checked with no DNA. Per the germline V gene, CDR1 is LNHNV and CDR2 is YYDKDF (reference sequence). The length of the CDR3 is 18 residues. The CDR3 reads CATSTPTQGGVAKNIQYF.

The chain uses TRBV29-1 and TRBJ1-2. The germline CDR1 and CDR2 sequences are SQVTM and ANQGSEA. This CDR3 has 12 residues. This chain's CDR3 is CSVVLAGRGYTF.

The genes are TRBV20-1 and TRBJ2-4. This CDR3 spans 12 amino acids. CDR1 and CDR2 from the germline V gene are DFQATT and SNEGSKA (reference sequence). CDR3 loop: CSARQDLYIQYF.

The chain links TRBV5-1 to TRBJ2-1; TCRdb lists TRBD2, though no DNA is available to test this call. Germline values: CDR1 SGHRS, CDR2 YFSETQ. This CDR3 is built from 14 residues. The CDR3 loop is CASSQRGTDNEQFF.

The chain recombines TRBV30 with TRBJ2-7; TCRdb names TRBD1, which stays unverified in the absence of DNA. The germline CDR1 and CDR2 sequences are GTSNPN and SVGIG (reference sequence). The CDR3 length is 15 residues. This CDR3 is CAWSVAGEFGYEQYF.

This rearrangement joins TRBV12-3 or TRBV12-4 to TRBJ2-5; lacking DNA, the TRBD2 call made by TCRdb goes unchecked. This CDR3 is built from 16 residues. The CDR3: CASSLMAGVGQETQYF.

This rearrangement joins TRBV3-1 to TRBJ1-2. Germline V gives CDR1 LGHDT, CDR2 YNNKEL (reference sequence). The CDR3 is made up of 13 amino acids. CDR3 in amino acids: CASSQDDGYGYTF.

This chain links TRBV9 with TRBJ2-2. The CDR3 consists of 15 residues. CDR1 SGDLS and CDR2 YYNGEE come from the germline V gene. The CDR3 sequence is CASSVDQTNTGELFF.

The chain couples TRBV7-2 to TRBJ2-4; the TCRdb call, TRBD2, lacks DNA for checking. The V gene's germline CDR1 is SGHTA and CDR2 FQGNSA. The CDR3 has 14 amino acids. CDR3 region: CASSRTSRQNIQYF.

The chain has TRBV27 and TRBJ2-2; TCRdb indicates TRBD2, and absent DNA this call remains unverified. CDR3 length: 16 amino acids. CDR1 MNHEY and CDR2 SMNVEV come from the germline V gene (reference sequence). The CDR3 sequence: CASSSWGGLPTGELFF.

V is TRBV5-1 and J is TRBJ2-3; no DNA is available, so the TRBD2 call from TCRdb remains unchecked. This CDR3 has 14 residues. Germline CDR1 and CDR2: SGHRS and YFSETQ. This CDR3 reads CATRTSGRTDTQYF. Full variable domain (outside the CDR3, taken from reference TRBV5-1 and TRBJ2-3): KAGVTQTPRYLIKTRGQQVTLSCSPISGHRSVSWYQQTPGQGLQFLFEYFSETQRNKGNFPGRFSGRQFSNSRSEMNVSTLELGDSALYLCATRTSGRTDTQYFGPGTRLTVL.

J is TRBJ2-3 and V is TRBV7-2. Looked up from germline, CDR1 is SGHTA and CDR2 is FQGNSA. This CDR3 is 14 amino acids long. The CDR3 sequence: CASSYRSPTDTQYF.

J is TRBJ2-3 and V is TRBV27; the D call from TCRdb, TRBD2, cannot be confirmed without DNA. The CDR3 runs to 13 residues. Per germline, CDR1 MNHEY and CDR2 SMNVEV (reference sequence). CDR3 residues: CASRYSGTDTQYF.

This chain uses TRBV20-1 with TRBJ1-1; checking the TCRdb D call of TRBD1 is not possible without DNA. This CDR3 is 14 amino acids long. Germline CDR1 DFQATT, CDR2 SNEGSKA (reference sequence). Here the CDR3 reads CSASRPGLYTEAFF.

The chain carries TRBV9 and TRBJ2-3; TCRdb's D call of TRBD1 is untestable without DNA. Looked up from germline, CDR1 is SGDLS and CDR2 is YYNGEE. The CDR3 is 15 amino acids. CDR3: CASSVVGRGPDTQYF.

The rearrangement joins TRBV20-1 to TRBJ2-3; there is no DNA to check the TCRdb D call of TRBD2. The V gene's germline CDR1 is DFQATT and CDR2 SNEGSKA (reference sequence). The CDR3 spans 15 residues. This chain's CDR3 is CSASRAGVDTDTQYF.

The chain's CDR3 is CASSRPDRDTDTQYF. The J gene is TRBJ2-3, the V gene TRBV12-3 or TRBV12-4; TCRdb selects TRBD1, and the lack of DNA leaves this call unchecked. This CDR3 has 15 amino acids.

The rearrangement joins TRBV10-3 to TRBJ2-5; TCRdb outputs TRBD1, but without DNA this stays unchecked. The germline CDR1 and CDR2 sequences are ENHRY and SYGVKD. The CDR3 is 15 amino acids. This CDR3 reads CAISGGGQGPETQYF.

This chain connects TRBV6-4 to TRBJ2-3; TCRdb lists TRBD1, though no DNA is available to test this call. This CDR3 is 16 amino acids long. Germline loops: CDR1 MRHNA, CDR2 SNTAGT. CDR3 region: CASSKGAGPSTDTQYF.